The subject of this entry is one T cell receptor beta chain. The data were taken from a study of cytomegalovirus exposure and HLA in healthy donors. Study-level background: Within an early data release were about 90 million unique TCRs drawn from HLA-typed donors.

The PCR had 60 Vbeta and 13 Jbeta primers. Method: immunoSEQ multiplex PCR; TCRdb's copy keeps in-frame clones and lacks some. The top ten hold approximately 1% of the sample, which has approximately 210,000 clones, about three quarters seen once. Germline V gene lookup returns CDR1 SGHRS and CDR2 YFSETQ. CDR3 length equals 13 residues. With 4 bases clipped from V and 11 bases from J, the junction kept 11 bases outside the gene matches. Material for sequencing was PBMCs. The chain couples TRBV5-1 to TRBJ1-1, with 7 bases lining up with TRBD1. This receptor was taken from a woman aged 40 to 50 in good health and CMV-seronegative. CDR3 protein: CASSGQVESFAFF. In DNA, the CDR3 is TGCGCCAGCAGCGGACAGGTTGAATCCTTCGCTTTCTTT.